The next 7 T cell receptor beta chains were all read from a single sample in a study of identical twins. Each CDR3 protein is one row after TCRdb ran MiXCR on the 5' RACE reads. The top ten clones hold less than 4% of a sample with 270,000 or so distinct CDR3 sequences, about 8.3% of them seen once. These data were also filed under a second study, of yellow fever vaccine responses in identical twins.

The specimen was CD8+ T cells sorted from blood. Source of these receptors: a woman aged 18-30 years in good health.

In its sample, this clonotype was seen many times. The chain has TRBV7-2 and TRBJ2-3; perhaps TRBD1 as D (6 bases). Germline V gene sequence: CDR1 SGHTA, CDR2 FQGNSA. The CDR3 runs 14 residues. V lost 5 bases and J lost 1, with 10 bases in between. The CDR3: CASSARQGTDTQYF. The CDR3 DNA sequence: TGTGCCAGCAGCGCCAGACAGGGCACAGATACGCAGTATTTT.

This clonotype was recorded many times. The chain links TRBV29-1 to TRBJ2-3, with TRBD1 matching over 9 bases. The V and J ends lost 6 bases and 1 base, in that order; junction bases with no gene match: 5. CDR1 is SQVTM, CDR2 ANQGSEA, per germline. This CDR3 contains 14 residues. The CDR3 here is CSVGGQGGTDTQYF. Here the CDR3 DNA reads TGCAGCGTGGGGGGACAGGGCGGCACAGATACGCAGTATTTT.

This clonotype was counted at least ten times. The rearrangement joins TRBV29-1 to TRBJ2-7, with a tentative D call TRBD1 (5 bases). Trimming stripped 4 bases from V and 1 base from J, with 14 bases between. There are 14 residues in the CDR3. Germline V gene lookup returns CDR1 SQVTM and CDR2 ANQGSEA. The CDR3 region has the DNA TGCAGCGTTGTCTTTGCAGGGCGGTCCTACGAGCAGTACTTC. This codes for CSVVFAGRSYEQYF.

This clonotype was detected a few times. As DNA, the CDR3 is TGCAGTGCTAGACACTTACTAAGGACAGGGGACTCCTACGAGCAGTACTTC. This gives the protein CSARHLLRTGDSYEQYF. The rearrangement uses TRBV20-1 and TRBJ2-7, with 9 bases lining up with TRBD1. This CDR3 spans 17 amino acids. J lost 0 bases, V lost 2 bases, and 11 bases had no gene match. CDR1 is DFQATT and CDR2 is SNEGSKA in the germline V gene (reference sequence).

This clonotype was counted a few times. CDR3 DNA sequence: TGTGCCAGCAGCCTCCGGGGGCCCACCGGGGAGCTGTTTTTT. Amino acid sequence: CASSLRGPTGELFF. This chain uses TRBV14 with TRBJ2-2; D tentatively fits TRBD1 or TRBD2 (6 bases each). V dropped 4 bases and J dropped 4 bases, with 10 bases sitting between them. Germline CDR1 is SGHDN and CDR2 is FVKESK. This CDR3 has 14 residues.

The genes are TRBV4-2 and TRBJ2-5; D unresolved. V was trimmed by 0 bases and J by 2 bases, leaving 13 bases between them. Germline assignment: CDR1 LGHNA and CDR2 YNFKEQ. CDR3 size: 16 residues. The CDR3 is CASSQDTSSTQETQYF. The DNA of the CDR3 is TGTGCCAGCAGCCAAGATACATCTTCAACGCAAGAGACCCAGTACTTC.

This clonotype has at least ten counts. The V gene is TRBV15, the J gene TRBJ2-1; TRBD2 agrees at 13 bases. The junction had 3 bases not matched to a gene; V was cut back by 0 bases and J by 7 bases. The length of the CDR3 is 16 residues. CDR1 and CDR2 from the germline V gene are LNHNV and YYDKDF (reference sequence). CDR3: CATSRDRGLAGNEQFF. The CDR3 bases are TGTGCCACCAGCAGAGATAGGGGACTAGCGGGAAATGAGCAGTTCTTC.